The subject of this entry is one TCR beta chain. This receptor's antigen is unknown. Per-base qualities were not stored, and no clone one base away is much larger. The sample comes from a study of blood T cell repertoires in COVID-19 (TCRdb year 2020). Turning to the overall study: The collaborator samples originated in the United States, Italy and Spain and spanned the acute and convalescent phases of COVID-19. The material from the prospective study consisted of cDNA or gDNA derived from T cells, B-cell-depleted T cells, or PBMCs. Samples were obtained from the ongoing ImmuneRACE study (first 160 participants) and from 950 to 1,500 subjects provided by 6 global collaborators. The dataset comprised deeply sampled blood TCRbeta repertoires from subjects exposed to, actively infected with, or recovered from COVID-19. Where available, HLA class I and class II types were obtained from metadata supplied by the sample provider rather than from assay-based typing. A de-identified subject ID, COVID-19 status, age in years and sex were almost always included in the sample metadata. The repertoires were released in a freely available public database intended as a resource for research on the immune response to SARS-CoV-2.

According to the germline V gene (reference sequence), CDR1 reads SGHNT and CDR2 reads YYREEE. The cysteine opens and the phenylalanine closes a CDR3 of 15 amino acids. Just CDR3 DNA is preserved here, 45 bases in frame from base 1. A distance of 14 bases separates the germline ends of V and J, which lose 4 bases and 4 bases respectively. One collaborating source in Seattle enrolled patients while the patients were actively infected and followed the patients over time throughout the course of disease. Collaborating institutions collected whole blood in K2EDTA tubes following their own protocols. For TCRbeta analysis, collaborator samples were shipped as frozen whole blood, as isolated PBMCs, or as DNA extracted from either sample type. The immunoSEQ Assay, a bias-controlled multiplex PCR, was used to amplify TCRbeta CDR3 regions from genomic DNA. In the source study's methods: Nucleated cell counts per sample were estimated from amplification of reference gene primers within the assay. To quantify the absolute abundance of each unique TCRbeta CDR3 rearrangement, sequence reads were collapsed and filtered. For each sample, productive Simpson clonality was calculated by taking the square root of Simpson's diversity index across productive rearrangements. What TCRdb holds here is the immuneACCESS table cut down to in-frame rearrangements. Part of the clones is not present; checked against another copy, under half of the missing clones reflect an unresolved V gene, and the others are unexplained. That table gives V, J and clone size, and the DNA gave D and trimming. The sample contains tens of thousands of clones, about 87% of them found a single time. The biggest ten clones account for 3.5% to 5% of the sample.

Study-level results and caveats: Clinical and demographic metadata were provided uncurated, with the amount varying by source and participant.

The chain was built from TRBV5-4 and TRBJ1-4; TRBD1 might be the D gene, on 6 matching bases. The sequenced sample was peripheral blood. The receptor was isolated from a man between 40 and 49 years old with COVID-19, enrolled during active disease. The nucleotide sequence is given as TGTGCCAGCAGCCTACAGGGATCGGGTAATGAAAAACTGTTTTTT. Its product reads: CASSLQGSGNEKLFF.